This T cell receptor beta chain was recorded in a study of CD8+ T cells in alopecia areata. This clone was counted a few times. Treatment in this sample: oral pan-JAK inhibitor, 5-10 mg twice daily. Once RNA had been extracted, it was reverse transcribed into cDNA to act as the sequencing template. This table comes from immunoSEQ multiplex PCR, and its TCRdb copy is limited to in-frame clones, with some not included. This sample has about 87,000 clones, with 60% to 80% found just once. The CDR3 is made up of 14 amino acids. Per the germline V gene, CDR1 is LNHDA and CDR2 is SQIVND (reference sequence). V was clipped by 6 bases and J by 3 bases, with 14 bases between them.

The chain combines TRBV19 with TRBJ1-2, with D possibly matching TRBD1 (5 bases). Specimen: CD8+ T cells sorted from blood, collected at roughly week 45, from a patient treated with tofacitinib. The clonotype was recovered from a human donor with alopecia areata. The CDR3 here is CASSPGSGHYGYTF. DNA for the CDR3: TGTGCCAGTAGCCCAGGGAGCGGCCACTATGGCTACACCTTC.